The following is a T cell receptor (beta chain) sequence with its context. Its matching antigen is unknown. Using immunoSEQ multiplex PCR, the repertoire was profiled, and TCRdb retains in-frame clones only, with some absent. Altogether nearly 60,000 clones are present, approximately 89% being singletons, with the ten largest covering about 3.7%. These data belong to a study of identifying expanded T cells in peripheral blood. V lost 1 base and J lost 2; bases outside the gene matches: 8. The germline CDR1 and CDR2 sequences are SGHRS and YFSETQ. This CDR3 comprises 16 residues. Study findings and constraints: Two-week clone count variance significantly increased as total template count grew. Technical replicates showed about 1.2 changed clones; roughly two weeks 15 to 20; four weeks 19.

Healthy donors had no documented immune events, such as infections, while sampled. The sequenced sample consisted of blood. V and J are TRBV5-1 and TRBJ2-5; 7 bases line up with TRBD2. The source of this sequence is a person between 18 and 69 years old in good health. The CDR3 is CASSLYPSGGQETQYF. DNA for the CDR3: TGCGCCAGCAGCTTGTATCCTTCGGGGGGACAAGAGACCCAGTACTTC.